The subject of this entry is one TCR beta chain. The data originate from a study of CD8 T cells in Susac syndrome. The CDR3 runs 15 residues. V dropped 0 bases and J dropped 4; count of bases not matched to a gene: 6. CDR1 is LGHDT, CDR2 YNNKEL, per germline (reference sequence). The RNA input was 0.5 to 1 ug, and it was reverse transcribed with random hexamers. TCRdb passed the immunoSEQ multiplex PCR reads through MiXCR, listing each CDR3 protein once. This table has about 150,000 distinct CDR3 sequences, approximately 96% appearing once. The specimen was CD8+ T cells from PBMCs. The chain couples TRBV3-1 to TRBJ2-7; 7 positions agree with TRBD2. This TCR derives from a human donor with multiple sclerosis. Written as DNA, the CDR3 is TGTGCCAGCAGCCAAGAGGGCGGAGCGGGGTACGAGCAGTACTTC. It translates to CASSQEGGAGYEQYF.